The T cell receptor (beta chain) under discussion was sequenced for a study of T cells in Graves' hyperthyroidism and ophthalmopathy. Authors of the study amplified TCR beta CDR3 regions from RNA transcripts. First-round RT-PCR targeting the TCR CDR3 was performed with the HTBI primer set. TCRdb itself ran the multiplex PCR reads through MiXCR, one entry per CDR3 protein. The table lists about 700,000 distinct CDR3 sequences, roughly 15% of them singletons. The germline V and J ends were trimmed by 5 bases and 4 bases, with 9 bases remaining between them. Germline CDR1 and CDR2: ENHRY and SYGVKD. CDR3 size: 12 residues. This clonotype has a count of ten or more.

The TCR comes from a woman between 18 and 29 years old with Graves' hyperthyroidism. Sequencing was carried out using blood. The chain recombines TRBV10-3 with TRBJ2-7; a weak D match, TRBD2 (5 bases). The CDR3 DNA reads as TGTGCCATCAGTTTGACGGGATACGAGCAGTACTTC. Its protein product is CAISLTGYEQYF.